What follows are 6 T cell receptor beta chains derived from one specimen sequenced in a study of fetal regulatory T cell absence and autoimmunity. Produced via immunoSEQ multiplex PCR; TCRdb's table is partial and in-frame only. This table holds some 87,000 clones, about two thirds found once. Input material: pancreas tissue. The receptors shown here come from a male donor with IPEX syndrome.

The genes are TRBV27 and TRBJ1-2; 7 bases are a match to TRBD1. CDR1 is MNHEY and CDR2 is SMNVEV in the germline V gene (reference sequence). This CDR3 contains 14 residues. V shed 2 bases and J 0 bases; nucleotides not matched to a gene: 0. The CDR3 bases are TGTGCCAGCAGTTTACAGGGGGCTAACTATGGCTACACCTTC. Translated, it gives CASSLQGANYGYTF.

The V gene is TRBV5-1, the J gene TRBJ1-5; TRBD1 matches 11 bases. Germline V lookup: CDR1 SGHRS, CDR2 YFSETQ. V was pared by 4 bases and J by 0 bases, with 9 bases of the junction left unmatched. This CDR3 has 18 amino acids. DNA for the CDR3: TGCGCCAGCAGCGTGGGACAGGGGGGACCTTATAGCAATCAGCCCCAGCATTTT. It specifies CASSVGQGGPYSNQPQHF.

The J gene is TRBJ2-1, the V gene TRBV11-3, with 16 bases lining up with TRBD2. Germline assignment: CDR1 SGHNT and CDR2 YENEEA. V gave up 9 bases and J gave up 7 bases; unmatched junction bases: 18. The CDR3 contains 19 residues. CDR3: CASPPSGLAGGPSWNEQFF. In DNA, the CDR3 is TGTGCCAGTCCCCCGTCGGGACTAGCGGGAGGGCCCTCGTGGAATGAGCAGTTCTTC.

Only a few counts were recorded for this clone. The chain couples TRBV11-2 to TRBJ2-7; the D gene is possibly TRBD2 (6 bases). The CDR3 sequence is 14 residues long. Trimming left V 7 bases short and J 3 bases short, with 16 bases between. The germline gives CDR1 SGHAT, CDR2 FQNNGV. The CDR3 DNA reads as TGTGCCAGCACCTCGGAGGGGTCGTACTACGAGCAGTACTTC. Protein sequence: CASTSEGSYYEQYF.

This rearrangement joins TRBV13 to TRBJ2-2; D is unresolved. Trimming left V 5 bases short and J 3 bases short, with 16 bases between. The V gene's germline CDR1 is PRHDT and CDR2 FYEKMQ (reference sequence). The length of the CDR3 is 16 residues. CDR3 amino acids: CASSPRLGWHTGELFF. Written as DNA, the CDR3 is TGTGCCAGCAGCCCACGACTGGGATGGCACACCGGGGAGCTGTTTTTT.

V usage is TRBV5-1 and J usage is TRBJ1-4; tentatively, D is TRBD1 (6 bases). The CDR3 length is 15 residues. V shed 6 bases and J shed 0 bases, with 12 bases lying between them. CDR1 SGHRS and CDR2 YFSETQ come from the germline V gene. The CDR3 here is CASKGQPSTNEKLFF. Written as DNA, the CDR3 is TGCGCCAGCAAGGGACAACCGTCAACTAATGAAAAACTGTTTTTT.